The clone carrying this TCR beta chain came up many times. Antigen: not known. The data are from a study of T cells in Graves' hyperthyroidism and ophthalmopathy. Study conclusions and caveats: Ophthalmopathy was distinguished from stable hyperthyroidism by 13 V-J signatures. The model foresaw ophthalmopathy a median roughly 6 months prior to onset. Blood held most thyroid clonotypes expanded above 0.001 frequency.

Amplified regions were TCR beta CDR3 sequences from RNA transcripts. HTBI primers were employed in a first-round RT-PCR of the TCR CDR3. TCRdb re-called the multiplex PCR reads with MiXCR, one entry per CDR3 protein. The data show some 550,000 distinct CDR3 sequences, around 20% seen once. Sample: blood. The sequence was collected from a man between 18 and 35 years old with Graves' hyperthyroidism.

The CDR3 nucleotides are TGTGCCAGCAGCGAGAACCAACAGGGGTGGACCGGGGAGCTGTTTTTT. Amino acid sequence: CASSENQQGWTGELFF. The V call is TRBV6-1, the J call TRBJ2-2; 7 bases align to TRBD1. The CDR3 is 16 amino acids. The germline V gene has CDR1 MNHNS and CDR2 SASEGT. After removal of 6 bases from V and 5 bases from J, the junction contained 12 bases not matched to a gene.